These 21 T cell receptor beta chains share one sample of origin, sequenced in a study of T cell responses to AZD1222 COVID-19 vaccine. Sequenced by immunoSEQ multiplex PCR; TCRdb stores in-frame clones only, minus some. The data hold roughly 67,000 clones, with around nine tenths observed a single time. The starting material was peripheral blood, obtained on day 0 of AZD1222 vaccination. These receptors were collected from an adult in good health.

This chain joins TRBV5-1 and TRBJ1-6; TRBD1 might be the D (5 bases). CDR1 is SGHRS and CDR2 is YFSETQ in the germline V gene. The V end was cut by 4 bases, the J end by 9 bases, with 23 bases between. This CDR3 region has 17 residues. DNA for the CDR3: TGCGCCAGCAGCCCCCTTGGCGGGACCCCCCTTGCTTCACCCCTCCACTTT. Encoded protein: CASSPLGGTPLASPLHF.

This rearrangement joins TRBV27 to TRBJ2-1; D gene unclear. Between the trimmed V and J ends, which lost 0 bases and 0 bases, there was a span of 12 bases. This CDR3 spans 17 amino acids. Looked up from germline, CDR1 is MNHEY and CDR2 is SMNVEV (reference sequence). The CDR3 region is CASSLSVRTSSYNEQFF. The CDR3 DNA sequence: TGTGCCAGCAGTTTATCCGTTCGAACGAGCTCCTACAATGAGCAGTTCTTC.

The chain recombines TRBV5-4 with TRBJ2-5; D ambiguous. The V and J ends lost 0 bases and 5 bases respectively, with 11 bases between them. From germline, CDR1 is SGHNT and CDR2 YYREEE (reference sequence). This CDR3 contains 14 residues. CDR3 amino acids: CASSLVVGSETQYF. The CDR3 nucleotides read TGTGCCAGCAGCTTGGTTGTAGGGTCGGAGACCCAGTACTTC.

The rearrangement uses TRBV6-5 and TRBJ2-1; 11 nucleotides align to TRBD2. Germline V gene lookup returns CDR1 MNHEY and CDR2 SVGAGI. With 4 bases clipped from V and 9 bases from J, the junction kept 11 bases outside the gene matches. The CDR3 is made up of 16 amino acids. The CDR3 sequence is CASSSLSGRAEGEQFF. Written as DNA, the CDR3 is TGTGCCAGCAGTTCCCTTAGCGGGAGGGCCGAGGGTGAGCAGTTCTTC.

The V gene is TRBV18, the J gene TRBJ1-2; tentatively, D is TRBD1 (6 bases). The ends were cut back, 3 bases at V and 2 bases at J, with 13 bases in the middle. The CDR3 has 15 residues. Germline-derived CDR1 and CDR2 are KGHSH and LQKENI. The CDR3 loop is CASSPTRTGNYGYTF. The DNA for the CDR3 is TGTGCCAGCTCACCGACTCGAACAGGGAACTATGGCTACACCTTC.

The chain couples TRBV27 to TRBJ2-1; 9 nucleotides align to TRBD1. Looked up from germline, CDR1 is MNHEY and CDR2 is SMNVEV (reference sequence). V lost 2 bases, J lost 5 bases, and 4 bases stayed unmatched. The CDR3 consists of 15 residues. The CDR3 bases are TGTGCCAGCAGTTTAGTTGGGACAGGGAACAATGAGCAGTTCTTC. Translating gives CASSLVGTGNNEQFF.

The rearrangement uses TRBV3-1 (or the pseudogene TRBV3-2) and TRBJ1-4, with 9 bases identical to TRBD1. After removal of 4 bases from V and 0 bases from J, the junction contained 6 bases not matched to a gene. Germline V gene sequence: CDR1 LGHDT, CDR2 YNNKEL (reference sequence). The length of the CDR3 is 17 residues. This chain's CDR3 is CASSPDRGAATNEKLFF. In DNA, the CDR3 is TGTGCCAGCAGCCCCGACAGGGGGGCTGCAACTAATGAAAAACTGTTTTTT.

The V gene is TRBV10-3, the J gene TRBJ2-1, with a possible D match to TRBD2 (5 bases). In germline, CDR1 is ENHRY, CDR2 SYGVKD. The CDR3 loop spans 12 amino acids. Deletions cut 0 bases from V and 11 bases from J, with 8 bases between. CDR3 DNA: TGTGCCATCAGTGAGTCCGAGACTAAGCAGTTCTTC. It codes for CAISESETKQFF.

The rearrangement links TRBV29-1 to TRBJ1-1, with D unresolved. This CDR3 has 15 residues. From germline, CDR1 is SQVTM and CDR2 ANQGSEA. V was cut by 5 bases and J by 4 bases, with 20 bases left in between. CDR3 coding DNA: TGCAGCGTTCTGGGGTCACTTTATCGGGCCACTGAAGCTTTCTTT. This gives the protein CSVLGSLYRATEAFF.

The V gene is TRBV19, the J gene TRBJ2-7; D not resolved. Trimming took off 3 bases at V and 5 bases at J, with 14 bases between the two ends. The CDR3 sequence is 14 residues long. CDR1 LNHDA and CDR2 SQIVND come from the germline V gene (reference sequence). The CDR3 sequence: CASSIGPMDHEQYF. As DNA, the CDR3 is TGTGCCAGTAGTATTGGGCCAATGGACCACGAGCAGTACTTC.

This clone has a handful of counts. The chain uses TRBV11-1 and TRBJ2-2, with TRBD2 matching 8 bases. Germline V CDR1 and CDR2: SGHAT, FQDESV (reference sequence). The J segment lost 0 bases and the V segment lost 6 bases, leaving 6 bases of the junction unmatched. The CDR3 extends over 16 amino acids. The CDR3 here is CASSQSSGANTGELFF. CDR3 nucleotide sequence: TGTGCCAGCAGTCAAAGTAGCGGGGCGAACACCGGGGAGCTGTTTTTT.

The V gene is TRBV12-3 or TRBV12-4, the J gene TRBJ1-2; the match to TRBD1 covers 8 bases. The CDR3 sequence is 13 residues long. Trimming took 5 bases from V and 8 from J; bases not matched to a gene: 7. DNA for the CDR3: TGTGCCAGCAGTCGGACAGGGAGGGGAGGCTACACCTTC. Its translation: CASSRTGRGGYTF.

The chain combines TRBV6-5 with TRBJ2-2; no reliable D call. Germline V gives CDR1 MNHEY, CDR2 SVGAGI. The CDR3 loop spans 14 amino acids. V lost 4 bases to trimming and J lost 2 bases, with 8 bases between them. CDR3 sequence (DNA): TGTGCCAGCAGTTTTAGACCAAACACCGGGGAGCTGTTTTTT. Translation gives CASSFRPNTGELFF.

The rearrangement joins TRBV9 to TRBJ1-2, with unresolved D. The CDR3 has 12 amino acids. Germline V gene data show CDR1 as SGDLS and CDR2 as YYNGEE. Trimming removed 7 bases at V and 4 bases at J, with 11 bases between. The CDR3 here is CASWSGIYGYTF. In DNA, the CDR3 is TGTGCCAGCTGGTCAGGAATCTATGGCTACACCTTC.

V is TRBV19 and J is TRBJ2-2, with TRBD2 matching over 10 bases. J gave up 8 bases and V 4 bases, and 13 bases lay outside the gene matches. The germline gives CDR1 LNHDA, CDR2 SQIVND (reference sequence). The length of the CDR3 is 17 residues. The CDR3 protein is CASSTRGLAGVAGELFF. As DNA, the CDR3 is TGTGCCAGTAGTACCCGGGGCCTAGCGGGGGTAGCGGGGGAGCTGTTTTTT.

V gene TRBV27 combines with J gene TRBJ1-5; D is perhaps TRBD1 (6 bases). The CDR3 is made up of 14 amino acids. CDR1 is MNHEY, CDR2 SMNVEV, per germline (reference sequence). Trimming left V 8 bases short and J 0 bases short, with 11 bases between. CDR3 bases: TGTGCCAGCGGCAGGGGAGGTAGCAATCAGCCCCAGCATTTT. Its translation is CASGRGGSNQPQHF.

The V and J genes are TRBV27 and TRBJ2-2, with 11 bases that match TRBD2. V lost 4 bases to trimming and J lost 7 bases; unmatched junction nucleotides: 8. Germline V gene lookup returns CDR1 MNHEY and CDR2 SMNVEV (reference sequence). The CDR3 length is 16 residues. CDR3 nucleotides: TGTGCCAGCAGTTATAGACTAGCGGGATGGATCGGGGAGCTGTTTTTT. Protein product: CASSYRLAGWIGELFF.

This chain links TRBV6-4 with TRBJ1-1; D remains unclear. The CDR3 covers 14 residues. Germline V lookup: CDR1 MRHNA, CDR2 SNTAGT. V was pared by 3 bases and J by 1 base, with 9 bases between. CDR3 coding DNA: TGTGCCAGCAGTGAGACTGGGCAGAACACTGAAGCTTTCTTT. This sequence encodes CASSETGQNTEAFF.

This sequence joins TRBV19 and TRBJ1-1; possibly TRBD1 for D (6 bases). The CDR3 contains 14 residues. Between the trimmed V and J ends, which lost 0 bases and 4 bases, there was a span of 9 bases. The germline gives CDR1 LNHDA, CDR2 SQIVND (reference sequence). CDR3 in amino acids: CASSIDRGATEAFF. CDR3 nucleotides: TGTGCCAGTAGTATAGATCGGGGGGCCACTGAAGCTTTCTTT.

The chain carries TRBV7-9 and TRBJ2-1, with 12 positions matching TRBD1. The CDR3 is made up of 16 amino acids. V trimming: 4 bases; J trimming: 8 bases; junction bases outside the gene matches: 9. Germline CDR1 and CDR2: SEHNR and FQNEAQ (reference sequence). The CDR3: CASSSTGTGGADEQFF. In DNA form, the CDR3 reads TGTGCCAGCAGCTCAACGGGGACAGGGGGCGCAGATGAGCAGTTCTTC.

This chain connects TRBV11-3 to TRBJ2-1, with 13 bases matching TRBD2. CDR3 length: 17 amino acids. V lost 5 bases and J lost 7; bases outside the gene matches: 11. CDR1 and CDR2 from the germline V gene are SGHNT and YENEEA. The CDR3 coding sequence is TGTGCCAGCAGCCCCGAAGGACTAGCGGGAGCCGTAAATGAGCAGTTCTTC. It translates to CASSPEGLAGAVNEQFF.